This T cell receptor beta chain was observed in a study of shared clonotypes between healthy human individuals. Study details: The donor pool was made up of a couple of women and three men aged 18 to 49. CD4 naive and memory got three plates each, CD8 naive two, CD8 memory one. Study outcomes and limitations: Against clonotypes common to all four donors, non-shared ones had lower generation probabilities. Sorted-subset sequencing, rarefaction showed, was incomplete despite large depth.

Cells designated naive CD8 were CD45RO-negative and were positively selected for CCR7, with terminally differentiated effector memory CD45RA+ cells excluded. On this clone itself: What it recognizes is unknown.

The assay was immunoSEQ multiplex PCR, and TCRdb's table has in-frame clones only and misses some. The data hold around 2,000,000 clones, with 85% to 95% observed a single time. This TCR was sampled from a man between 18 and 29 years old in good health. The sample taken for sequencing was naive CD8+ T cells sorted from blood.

Written as DNA, the CDR3 is TGTGCCAGCAGGACGCTAGGAGGTGGGGGCAATCAGCCCCAGCATTTT. Protein product: CASRTLGGGGNQPQHF. V gene TRBV27 combines with J gene TRBJ1-5; D uncertain. The germline V gene encodes CDR1 MNHEY and CDR2 SMNVEV (reference sequence). The CDR3 consists of 16 residues. The V and J ends lost 6 bases and 2 bases respectively, with 17 bases between them.